This TCR beta chain stems from a study of shared clonotypes between healthy human individuals. Method: immunoSEQ multiplex PCR; TCRdb's copy keeps in-frame clones and lacks some. The sample yields more than 2,000,000 clones, around nine tenths seen once. About this clone: The antigen remains unidentified.

There are 15 residues in the CDR3. The V and J ends lost 3 bases and 1 base respectively, with 12 bases between them. Germline V gene lookup returns CDR1 SEHNR and CDR2 FQNEAQ (reference sequence). Study-level points and caveats: Shared across several donors were roughly 5% of the naive CD4 clonotypes. Memory subsets had estimated richness that was generally smaller than that of naive subsets.

This clonotype was obtained from a man between 18 and 29 years old in good health. The chain uses TRBV7-9 and TRBJ1-1; maybe TRBD1 (6 bases). Sequenced input: naive CD4+ T cells sorted from blood. Subset here: CD45RA+ positively selected. This CDR3 reads CASSFYRASNTEAFF. CDR3 sequence (DNA): TGTGCCAGCAGCTTTTACAGGGCCTCGAACACTGAAGCTTTCTTT.